Listed below are T cell receptor beta chains from one sample, sequenced in a study of monozygotic twins with inflammatory bowel disease. TCRdb reanalyzed the 5' RACE reads and collapses them to one entry per CDR3 protein, without DNA. The sample has under 200,000 distinct CDR3 sequences. The sequencing sample was made of blood. The receptors were gathered from a human donor with ulcerative colitis or Crohn's disease, or a healthy co-twin of an affected twin (not recorded which). CDR3s include the opening cysteine and the closing phenylalanine or tryptophan.

>TRBJ2-1|TRBV15
CATSRRLANEQFF
>TRBJ2-7|TRBV7-8
CASSLALAGVTLAYEQYF
>TRBJ2-3|TRBV29-1
CSGRPGGTDTQYF
>TRBJ2-1|TRBV20-1
CSARDGGSSSYNEQFF
>TRBJ2-1|TRBV6-1
CASRRDRGYNEQFF
>TRBJ2-7|TRBV4-3
CASSPGTSGRYGQYF
>TRBJ2-3|TRBV20-1
CSANTAGRDTDTQYF
>TRBJ2-3|TRBV29-1
CSVVGGRGADTQYF
>TRBJ2-1|TRBV7-2
CASSLAQGGLNEQFF
>TRBJ2-7|TRBV7-2
CASSLGPQRAYEQYF
>TRBJ1-1|TRBV7-3
CASSDSGTENTEAFF
>TRBJ2-7|TRBV19
CASSIGYGPDEQYF
>TRBJ2-5|TRBV20-1
CSASPGSEETQYF
>TRBJ2-7|TRBV7-9
CASSRNTGSSYEQYF
>TRBJ2-5|TRBV7-3
CASSLGSAGGGETQYF
>TRBJ1-1|TRBV30
CAWSKLGQGVNTEAFF
>TRBJ2-1|TRBV3-1
CASSLTVRERFF
>TRBJ1-2|TRBV19
CSSSGTGYYGYTF
>TRBJ2-2|TRBV12-3/TRBV12-4
CATKRGDTGELFF
>TRBJ2-5|TRBV6-1
CASNRGLDRLQETQYF
>TRBJ2-1|TRBV5-1
CASGGGRALDYNEQFF
>TRBJ1-4|TRBV24-1
CATSDARGAGEKLFF
>TRBJ2-3|TRBV20-1
CSARDSHYTDTQYF
>TRBJ1-1|TRBV5-5
CASSWGTDTEAFF
>TRBJ1-1|TRBV7-2
CASGRTGVNTEAFF
>TRBJ1-1|TRBV5-1
CASSLLGQRGTEAFF
>TRBJ2-7|TRBV12-3/TRBV12-4
CASSSRHWGSYEQYF
>TRBJ2-1|TRBV7-8
CASGFPRGAGVYNEQFF
>TRBJ1-2|TRBV28
CASSFSPEGYGYTF
>TRBJ1-4|TRBV12-3/TRBV12-4
CASSSKRRGPANEKLFF
>TRBJ2-1|TRBV29-1
CSVVGPGDEQFF
>TRBJ1-1|TRBV20-1
CSPIFGGMNTEAFF
>TRBJ2-1|TRBV20-1
CSARGGQAYNEQFF
>TRBJ1-1|TRBV2
CATLADNTEASF
>TRBJ2-5|TRBV12-3/TRBV12-4
CASSLPGSSETQYF
>TRBJ2-1|TRBV27
CASSQGGPNRYNEQFF
>TRBJ1-6|TRBV13
CASSLGSTSYNSPLHF
>TRBJ1-5|TRBV7-8
CASSLAGEGPQHF
>TRBJ1-5|TRBV6-1
CASMQLTGYYSNQPQHF
>TRBJ2-1|TRBV20-1
CSAPSGGNEQFF
>TRBJ2-5|TRBV18
CASSPQILRGRRETQYF
>TRBJ2-5|TRBV12-3/TRBV12-4
CASSLASGQETQYF
>TRBJ2-7|TRBV5-1
CASSQTNPREEQYF
>TRBJ2-7|TRBV20-1
CSARDSDRASYEQYF
>TRBJ2-7|TRBV14
CASKGDWDYEQYF
>TRBJ2-2|TRBV6-1
CASVFREGHGELFF
>TRBJ2-2|TRBV7-2
CASSLEEGYTGELFF
>TRBJ2-2|TRBV9
CASSARLQGNTGELFF
>TRBJ2-7|TRBV18
CASSPPIGGSGTYEQYF
>TRBJ2-5|TRBV5-6
CASSLFGPQETQYF
>TRBJ1-1|TRBV20-1
CSAGGGTEAFF
>TRBJ2-1|TRBV9
CASSVVSTSYNEQFF
>TRBJ1-6|TRBV12-2
CASRLVGWGLDGSRYNSPLHF
>TRBJ2-2|TRBV7-2
CASSLQGVTGELFF
>TRBJ2-5|TRBV7-8
CASSLVGIRETQYF
>TRBJ2-5|TRBV7-8
CASSLGDGGRETQYF
>TRBJ2-1|TRBV11-3
CASSLRLALYNEQFF
>TRBJ2-2|TRBV20-1
CSGVAANTGELFF
>TRBJ2-5|TRBV28
CASSFLSGRGGETQYF
>TRBJ1-3|TRBV7-7
CASSRGPLSSGNTIYF